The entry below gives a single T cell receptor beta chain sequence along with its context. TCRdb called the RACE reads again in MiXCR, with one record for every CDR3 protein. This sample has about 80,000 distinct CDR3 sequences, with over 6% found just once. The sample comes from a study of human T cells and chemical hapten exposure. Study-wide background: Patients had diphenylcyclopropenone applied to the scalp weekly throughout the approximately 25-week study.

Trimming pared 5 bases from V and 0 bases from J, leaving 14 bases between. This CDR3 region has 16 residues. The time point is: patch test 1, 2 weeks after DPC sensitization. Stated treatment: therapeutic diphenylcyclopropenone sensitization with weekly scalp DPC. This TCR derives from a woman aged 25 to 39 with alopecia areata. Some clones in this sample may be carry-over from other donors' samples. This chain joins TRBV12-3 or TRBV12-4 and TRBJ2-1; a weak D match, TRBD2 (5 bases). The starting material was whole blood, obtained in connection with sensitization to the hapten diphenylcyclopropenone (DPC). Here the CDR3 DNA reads TGTGCCAGCAGTCCCCGGACTGCCAGCTCCTACAATGAGCAGTTCTTC. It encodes CASSPRTASSYNEQFF.